A selection of T cell receptor beta chains follows, all from one sample in a study of identifying expanded T cells in peripheral blood. Measured with immunoSEQ multiplex PCR; TCRdb has only the in-frame clones, and not every one. This table has 120,000 or so clones, about four fifths appearing once. Source material: blood. These receptors all come from a person aged 18 to 70 in good health. CDR3s include the opening cysteine and the closing phenylalanine or tryptophan. The D gene is left open where the match is weak. Clone size is not always given. Where it is, it says once, few, many or a class for expanded clones.

abundance	d_gene	j_gene	v_gene	CDR3aa	CDR3nt
.	.	TRBJ1-1	TRBV11-3	CASSETLWDEAFF	TGTGCCAGCAGCGAGACTCTATGGGATGAAGCTTTCTTT
few	.	TRBJ1-3	TRBV7-2	CASSLERVTGNTIYF	TGTGCCAGCAGCTTAGAACGGGTCACTGGAAACACCATATATTTT
.	.	TRBJ2-7	TRBV6-6	CASSQSPYYEQYF	TGTGCCAGCAGCCAGTCGCCATACTACGAGCAGTACTTC
.	TRBD1	TRBJ1-3	TRBV4-3	CASSQDLGTGSGNTIYF	TGCGCCAGCAGCCAAGATCTGGGGACAGGCTCTGGAAACACCATATATTTT
.	.	TRBJ1-2	TRBV7-2	CASSPRANYGYTF	TGTGCCAGCAGCCCCAGAGCTAACTATGGCTACACCTTC
.	.	TRBJ2-7	TRBV30	CAWSVPGQGSYEQYF	TGTGCCTGGAGTGTACCCGGGCAGGGCTCCTACGAGCAGTACTTC
.	.	TRBJ1-3	TRBV30	CAWSGGLRNTIYF	TGTGCCTGGAGTGGGGGTTTACGAAACACCATATATTTT
few	.	TRBJ1-2	TRBV13	CASSLGDRYGYTF	TGTGCCAGCAGCTTAGGGGACCGCTATGGCTACACCTTC
.	.	TRBJ2-5	TRBV2	CASRRPLPGEATQYF	TGTGCCAGCAGGCGGCCCTTACCGGGAGAAGCGACCCAGTACTTC
.	.	TRBJ2-1	TRBV5-4	CASSSVSNEQFF	TGTGCCAGCAGCTCCGTAAGCAATGAGCAGTTCTTC
.	.	TRBJ1-6	TRBV19	CASSSRDSPLHF	TGTGCCAGTAGCTCCAGGGATTCACCCCTCCACTTT
.	.	TRBJ1-6	TRBV27	CASSLSPAANSPLHF	TGTGCCAGCAGTTTATCCCCGGCCGCTAATTCACCCCTCCACTTT
.	.	TRBJ2-5	TRBV16	CASSQRMQETQYF	TGTGCCAGCAGCCAAAGGATGCAAGAGACCCAGTACTTC
few	.	TRBJ2-7	TRBV5-5	CASSFGGSAYEQYF	TGTGCCAGCAGCTTTGGCGGGTCAGCCTACGAGCAGTACTTC
.	.	TRBJ2-1	TRBV2	CASSASSQSYNEQFF	TGTGCCAGCAGTGCGTCTAGCCAATCCTACAATGAGCAGTTCTTC
few	.	TRBJ2-3	TRBV7-7	CASSRTDLQTDTQYF	TGTGCCAGCAGCCGAACCGACCTCCAGACAGATACGCAGTATTTT
.	TRBD2	TRBJ2-7	TRBV13	CASSLPGGRRYEQYF	TGTGCCAGCAGCTTACCGGGAGGACGTAGGTACGAGCAGTACTTC
once	TRBD1	TRBJ1-5	TRBV4-1	CASSPSADRVGQPQHF	TGCGCCAGCAGCCCCAGCGCTGACAGGGTAGGGCAGCCCCAGCATTTT
.	TRBD2	TRBJ2-1	TRBV7-9	CASSLEGLAGTSEQFF	TGTGCCAGCAGCTTAGAGGGACTAGCGGGGACGTCTGAGCAGTTCTTC
.	.	TRBJ2-2	TRBV6-7	CASSYPGVYTNTGELFF	TGTGCCAGCAGTTACCCAGGGGTGTATACGAACACCGGGGAGCTGTTTTTT
.	TRBD1	TRBJ1-4	TRBV27	CASSLGAGGEKLFF	TGTGCCAGCAGTTTAGGGGCAGGGGGTGAAAAACTGTTTTTT
once	.	TRBJ1-5	TRBV18	CASSRSSGRNSNQPQHF	TGTGCCAGCTCTCGTTCCTCGGGACGGAATAGCAATCAGCCCCAGCATTTT
.	TRBD1	TRBJ1-4	TRBV4-1	CASSQAGQGSWANEKLFF	TGCGCCAGCAGCCAAGCGGGACAGGGGAGTTGGGCTAATGAAAAACTGTTTTTT